What follows are 26 T cell receptor beta chains derived from one specimen sequenced in a study of blood T cell repertoires in COVID-19 (dated by TCRdb to about 2020). The receptor library was made with the immunoSEQ multiplex PCR assay. TCRdb carries this immuneACCESS record with in-frame sequences only. Its versions omit some clonotypes, under half of them owing to an unresolved V gene in the studies checked, with the rest unexplained. The sample table lists 230,000 or so clones, approximately 92% of them with a count of one. The ten most abundant clones make up 3.5% to 5% of the sample. The specimen sequenced was peripheral blood. These receptors were obtained from a woman aged 40 to 50 who had recovered from COVID-19.

The V gene is TRBV29-1, the J gene TRBJ2-3; 9 nucleotides agree with TRBD1. Trimming cost V 8 bases and J 6 bases; bases outside gene matches: 9. CDR1 and CDR2 from the germline V gene are SQVTM and ANQGSEA. The CDR3 totals 13 residues. CDR3 amino acids: CSPRTGDPDTQYF. In DNA, the CDR3 is TGCAGCCCAAGGACAGGGGATCCGGATACGCAGTATTTT.

The chain carries TRBV12-3 or TRBV12-4 and TRBJ1-1; 7 bases fit TRBD1. The CDR3 length is 13 residues. Trimming at V came to 6 bases and at J to 4 bases, leaving 5 bases not matched to a gene. The CDR3 sequence is CASSRNRGTEAFF. In DNA, the CDR3 is TGTGCCAGCAGCCGAAACAGGGGCACTGAAGCTTTCTTT.

The rearrangement joins TRBV19 to TRBJ2-7; a possible D gene is TRBD2 (6 bases). The germline V gene encodes CDR1 LNHDA and CDR2 SQIVND (reference sequence). CDR3 length: 14 amino acids. Trimming stripped 3 bases from V and 6 bases from J, with 15 bases between. The CDR3 sequence is CASSIFGGAGEQYF. The CDR3, as DNA: TGTGCCAGTAGTATTTTCGGGGGTGCGGGCGAGCAGTACTTC.

The chain recombines TRBV10-1 with TRBJ2-2; D perhaps matches TRBD1 (7 bases). Germline CDR1 reads WNHNN; CDR2 reads SYGVQD (reference sequence). V was trimmed by 5 bases and J by 4 bases, leaving 11 bases between them. This CDR3 is built from 14 residues. CDR3 sequence: CASSSGGGTGELFF. The CDR3 DNA follows: TGCGCCAGCAGTTCAGGGGGAGGCACCGGGGAGCTGTTTTTT.

The CDR3 sequence: CSVEAGPNNEQFF. Written as DNA, the CDR3 is TGCAGCGTTGAAGCGGGTCCAAACAATGAGCAGTTCTTC. J is TRBJ2-1 and V is TRBV29-1, with no clear D. Germline V gives CDR1 SQVTM, CDR2 ANQGSEA. V was trimmed by 1 base and J by 5 bases, leaving 9 bases between them. The CDR3 extends over 13 amino acids.

The chain carries TRBV5-1 and TRBJ1-1; D gene unclear. Germline V gives CDR1 SGHRS, CDR2 YFSETQ. The CDR3 is 15 amino acids. Trimming stripped 0 bases from V and 0 bases from J, with 9 bases between. Here the CDR3 reads CASSLVGDMNTEAFF. Here the CDR3 DNA reads TGCGCCAGCAGCTTGGTCGGTGACATGAACACTGAAGCTTTCTTT.

This chain uses TRBV28 with TRBJ2-5, with D tentatively TRBD1 (5 bases). This CDR3 has 14 residues. Trimming took off 5 bases at V and 5 bases at J, with 15 bases between the two ends. Germline CDR1 reads MDHEN; CDR2 reads SYDVKM. The CDR3 here is CASSPADIRETQYF. The CDR3 region has the DNA TGTGCCAGCAGTCCCGCGGACATTCGGGAGACCCAGTACTTC.

V and J are TRBV7-6 and TRBJ2-3, with TRBD2 matching over 14 bases. The junction had 9 bases not matched to a gene; V was cut back by 4 bases and J by 0 bases. The length of the CDR3 is 19 residues. Germline loops: CDR1 SGHVS, CDR2 FNYEAQ. The CDR3 DNA follows: TGTGCCAGCAGCTCGAGGCGACTAGCGGGGGGGATAAGCACAGATACGCAGTATTTT. Translation gives CASSSRRLAGGISTDTQYF.

The chain has TRBV21-1 and TRBJ2-7; TRBD2 reflects the table's D call only, with no check against the DNA. TRBV21-1 represents a pseudogene. This CDR3 has 17 amino acids. The CDR3 sequence is CASSIPQLDGSSYEQYV. For the CDR3, the DNA is TGTGCCAGCAGCATACCCCAACTAGACGGGAGCTCCTACGAGCAGTACGTC.

The chain recombines TRBV10-3 with TRBJ1-2, with D tentatively TRBD1 (5 bases). CDR1 ENHRY and CDR2 SYGVKD come from the germline V gene. The CDR3 totals 13 residues. V gave up 8 bases and J gave up 8 bases, with 18 bases separating them. CDR3 region: CAIGAGEVGGYTF. CDR3 bases: TGTGCCATCGGGGCAGGCGAGGTGGGCGGCTACACCTTC.

V is TRBV28 and J is TRBJ1-2, with D maybe TRBD1 (6 bases). This CDR3 region has 15 residues. CDR1 is MDHEN and CDR2 is SYDVKM in the germline V gene. V lost 5 bases, J lost 7 bases, and 20 bases lay in between. CDR3 region: CASSMAGRGIGGYTF. CDR3 sequence (DNA): TGTGCCAGCAGTATGGCGGGGAGGGGGATCGGTGGCTACACCTTC.

The CDR3 DNA reads as TGTGCCACCTCTTCGGTCGGAGGGTCACCCCTCCACTTT. It specifies CATSSVGGSPLHF. The chain carries TRBV19 and TRBJ1-6; the D is unclear. The CDR3 covers 13 residues. V was trimmed by 10 bases and J by 10 bases, leaving 17 bases between them. The germline CDR1 and CDR2 sequences are LNHDA and SQIVND (reference sequence).

CDR3 DNA: TGTGCCAGCAGCGTAGGAGCGGGAGTTTCGAATGAGCAGTTCTTC. Protein: CASSVGAGVSNEQFF. This chain links TRBV9 with TRBJ2-1, with TRBD2 matching 8 bases. The CDR3 consists of 15 residues. Trimming cost V 0 bases and J 7 bases; bases outside gene matches: 6. Germline lookup yields CDR1 SGDLS and CDR2 YYNGEE.

The CDR3 bases are TGTGCCAGCAGCTCCGACAGGTCAGGAGAAGGCTACACCTTC. It encodes CASSSDRSGEGYTF. This sequence joins TRBV7-9 and TRBJ1-2; D is perhaps TRBD1 (6 bases). The CDR3 covers 14 residues. Germline V gives CDR1 SEHNR, CDR2 FQNEAQ (reference sequence). Trimming cost V 4 bases and J 8 bases, with 17 bases left between them.

The chain employs TRBV6-5 and TRBJ2-7; 7 bases fit TRBD1. Germline-derived CDR1 and CDR2 are MNHEY and SVGAGI. This CDR3 spans 15 amino acids. J gave up 3 bases and V 0 bases, and 5 bases lay outside the gene matches. CDR3: CASSYSGTVFYEQYF. The CDR3 DNA reads TGTGCCAGCAGTTACTCGGGGACAGTTTTCTACGAGCAGTACTTC.

This chain uses TRBV5-1 with TRBJ2-3; D is perhaps TRBD2 (7 bases). The V gene lost 4 bases and the J gene lost 7 bases, with 16 bases spanning the gap. Germline V gives CDR1 SGHRS, CDR2 YFSETQ. CDR3 length: 14 residues. CDR3 DNA: TGCGCCAGCAGCCCCATAGGGGGGGCAAATACGCAGTATTTT. It specifies CASSPIGGANTQYF. Using reference TRBV5-1 and TRBJ2-3 for the parts outside the CDR3, the full variable domain is KAGVTQTPRYLIKTRGQQVTLSCSPISGHRSVSWYQQTPGQGLQFLFEYFSETQRNKGNFPGRFSGRQFSNSRSEMNVSTLELGDSALYLCASSPIGGANTQYFGPGTRLTVL.

The genes are TRBV7-9 and TRBJ1-2; weak D call: TRBD1 (6 bases). The CDR3 totals 14 residues. In germline, CDR1 is SEHNR, CDR2 FQNEAQ (reference sequence). Deletions cut 4 bases from V and 6 bases from J, with 15 bases between. CDR3 amino acids: CASSSTDRADGYTF. CDR3 nucleotide sequence: TGTGCCAGCAGCTCAACGGACAGAGCGGATGGCTACACCTTC.

The chain has TRBV3-1 (or the pseudogene TRBV3-2) and TRBJ2-3; D gene unclear. This CDR3 is built from 15 residues. With 1 base removed from V and 2 bases from J, the gap between germline ends came to 10 bases. Germline V gene sequence: CDR1 LGHDT, CDR2 YNNKEL (reference sequence). CDR3 bases: TGTGCCAGCAGCCAAGCGGTTTTCACCACAGATACGCAGTATTTT. Encoded protein: CASSQAVFTTDTQYF.

This chain links TRBV11-3 with TRBJ1-1; D remains unclear. The CDR3 sequence is 13 residues long. The germline V gene encodes CDR1 SGHNT and CDR2 YENEEA. V lost 5 bases and J lost 3, with 10 bases in between. CDR3 DNA sequence: TGTGCCAGCAGCGTCCTCTCGTACACTGAAGCTTTCTTT. Residues: CASSVLSYTEAFF.

This chain links TRBV6-6 with TRBJ2-1; 12 bases line up with TRBD2. From germline, CDR1 is MNHNY and CDR2 SVGAGI (reference sequence). CDR3 length equals 14 residues. Trimming at V came to 6 bases and at J to 5 bases, leaving 2 bases not matched to a gene. CDR3 sequence reads: CASRLAGGHNEQFF. DNA of the CDR3: TGTGCCAGCAGACTAGCGGGGGGTCACAATGAGCAGTTCTTC.

The CDR3 nucleotides are TGTGCCAGCAGTCGGGACAGGGGGATGGGGAAAGCTTTCTTT. Its translation is CASSRDRGMGKAFF. The rearrangement links TRBV5-5 to TRBJ1-1, with 11 bases lining up with TRBD1. Germline V gene data show CDR1 as SGHKS and CDR2 as YYEKEE (reference sequence). The J segment lost 9 bases and the V segment lost 5 bases, leaving 9 bases of the junction unmatched. This CDR3 region has 14 residues.

The chain joins TRBV10-3 to TRBJ1-1; 8 bases agree with TRBD1. The ends lost 4 bases at V and 2 bases at J; junction bases unmatched: 3. Germline assignment: CDR1 ENHRY and CDR2 SYGVKD. The CDR3 runs 14 residues. The CDR3 sequence is CAISGTGKNTEAFF. CDR3 coding DNA: TGTGCCATCAGTGGGACAGGGAAAAACACTGAAGCTTTCTTT.

J is TRBJ2-1 and V is TRBV19; TRBD1 is a possible D gene (8 bases). This CDR3 spans 17 amino acids. Germline loops: CDR1 LNHDA, CDR2 SQIVND (reference sequence). V shed 5 bases and J shed 6 bases, with 23 bases lying between them. The CDR3, as DNA: TGTGCCAGTAGTCGAAACTCGGGGGGACAGGCCTCCAATGAGCAGTTCTTC. Amino acids: CASSRNSGGQASNEQFF.

This chain uses TRBV10-3 with TRBJ2-5; a weak D match, TRBD2 (6 bases). Germline V lookup: CDR1 ENHRY, CDR2 SYGVKD. The CDR3 loop spans 14 amino acids. Trimming removed 10 bases at V and 4 bases at J, with 19 bases between. CDR3 protein: CATPPGVRRETQYF. The CDR3 DNA sequence: TGTGCCACACCCCCGGGAGTCCGCCGAGAGACCCAGTACTTC.

This clone appeared a few times. J is TRBJ1-2 and V is TRBV3-1 (or the pseudogene TRBV3-2), with 10 bases that match TRBD1. The V segment lost 5 bases and the J segment 3 bases; nucleotides outside the gene matches: 6. This CDR3 has 15 residues. CDR1 is LGHDT and CDR2 is YNNKEL in the germline V gene (reference sequence). The CDR3 sequence is CASSARDRGYYGYTF. CDR3 bases: TGTGCCAGCAGCGCCCGGGACAGGGGTTACTATGGCTACACCTTC.

The gene calls are TRBV2 and TRBJ2-2; D is undetermined. Germline CDR1 reads SNHLY; CDR2 reads FYNNEI. With 2 bases removed from V and 6 bases from J, the gap between germline ends came to 10 bases. The CDR3 totals 14 residues. Written as DNA, the CDR3 is TGTGCCAGCAGTGAATGGGTAGAGGCCGGGGAGCTGTTTTTT. Protein product: CASSEWVEAGELFF.